The 28 T cell receptor beta chains presented below share a single source sample, sequenced in a study of blood T cell repertoires in COVID-19. Here immunoSEQ multiplex PCR was the method, and the copy in TCRdb shows in-frame clones only, minus some. The sample has just under 75,000 clones, over 80% seen once; the top ten hold 2.5% to 3%. Specimen: peripheral blood. These receptors came from a man older than 75 with active or convalescent COVID-19.

This clone was observed a single time. The chain is built from TRBV24-1 and TRBJ1-4; 7 bases are shared with TRBD1. V dropped 7 bases and J dropped 2; count of bases not matched to a gene: 9. The germline gives CDR1 KGHDR, CDR2 SFDVKD. This CDR3 contains 16 residues. CDR3 protein: CATSNRGNGTNEKLFF. CDR3 sequence (DNA): TGTGCCACCAGCAACAGGGGTAATGGCACTAATGAAAAACTGTTTTTT.

This clone was seen more than once but under ten times. CDR3 residues: CAWSQVNYGYTF. The CDR3 nucleotides are TGTGCCTGGAGTCAGGTGAACTATGGCTACACCTTC. This rearrangement joins TRBV30 to TRBJ1-2; D not resolved. The V gene's germline CDR1 is GTSNPN and CDR2 SVGIG (reference sequence). The V end was cut by 2 bases, the J end by 2 bases, with 6 bases between. This CDR3 region has 12 residues. The full variable domain, completed using reference TRBV30 and TRBJ1-2, is SQTIHQWPATLVQPVGSPLSLECTVEGTSNPNLYWYRQAAGRGLQLLFYSVGIGQISSEVPQNLSASRPQDRQFILSSKKLLLSDSGFYLCAWSQVNYGYTFGSGTRLTVV.

This clone has just one count. This sequence joins TRBV19 and TRBJ2-1; 8 bases line up with TRBD2. V dropped 4 bases and J dropped 0; count of bases not matched to a gene: 11. Germline lookup yields CDR1 LNHDA and CDR2 SQIVND (reference sequence). This CDR3 is 18 amino acids long. This CDR3 is CASSTRKTSGSSYNEQFF. CDR3 DNA: TGTGCCAGTAGTACCCGAAAGACCAGCGGGAGCTCCTACAATGAGCAGTTCTTC.

The rearrangement joins TRBV28 to TRBJ2-5, with 8 bases identical to TRBD1. V trimming: 1 base; J trimming: 7 bases; junction bases outside the gene matches: 5. This CDR3 comprises 14 residues. Germline V lookup: CDR1 MDHEN, CDR2 SYDVKM. Written as DNA, the CDR3 is TGTGCCAGCAGTTTATTACAGGGGGTCGGGACCCAGTACTTC. Translated, it gives CASSLLQGVGTQYF.

The rearrangement uses TRBV29-1 and TRBJ2-5, with a possible D match to TRBD2 (5 bases). The CDR3 spans 12 residues. In germline, CDR1 is SQVTM, CDR2 ANQGSEA. The V and J ends lost 2 bases and 5 bases respectively, with 9 bases between them. The CDR3 loop reads CSVEWTGETQYF. Written as DNA, the CDR3 is TGCAGCGTTGAATGGACGGGGGAGACCCAGTACTTC.

This rearrangement joins TRBV6-5 to TRBJ2-3; TRBD1 matches 12 bases. Trimming removed 6 bases from V and 4 bases from J; junction bases left unmatched: 5. Germline-derived CDR1 and CDR2 are MNHEY and SVGAGI. The CDR3 length is 15 residues. The CDR3 DNA is TGTGCCAGCAGAACCGGGACAGGGGGCGCAGATACGCAGTATTTT. Residues: CASRTGTGGADTQYF.

There are a few counts of this clone. The CDR3 region is CATSVKAGVGQFF. CDR3 sequence (DNA): TGTGCCACCAGTGTCAAAGCGGGAGTGGGGCAGTTCTTC. V gene TRBV24-1 combines with J gene TRBJ2-1, with TRBD2 matching over 8 bases. CDR3 size: 13 residues. Looked up from germline, CDR1 is KGHDR and CDR2 is SFDVKD. J was trimmed by 12 bases and V by 5 bases; bases with no gene match: 8.

This clone was observed once. The J gene is TRBJ2-1, the V gene TRBV5-1; 7 bases fit TRBD2. CDR1 is SGHRS, CDR2 YFSETQ, per germline. V lost 4 bases, J lost 5 bases, and 6 bases stayed unmatched. The CDR3 is 14 amino acids. Here the CDR3 DNA reads TGCGCCAGCAGCGAGCGGGGAGGGAACAATGAGCAGTTCTTC. This encodes CASSERGGNNEQFF.

Only a few counts were recorded for this clone. V usage is TRBV29-1 and J usage is TRBJ2-3; D gene uncertain. This CDR3 has 13 amino acids. V gave up 3 bases and J gave up 5 bases, with 12 bases separating them. CDR1 is SQVTM and CDR2 is ANQGSEA in the germline V gene. In nucleotides, the CDR3 is TGCAGCGTTGAGTCCGGGTTCAAAGATACGCAGTATTTT. Residues: CSVESGFKDTQYF.

This rearrangement joins TRBV6-2 or TRBV6-3 to TRBJ2-7; TRBD2 is a possible D gene (6 bases). The CDR3 runs to 16 residues. The germline V gene has CDR1 MNHEY and CDR2 SVGEGT. The germline V and J ends were trimmed by 3 bases and 2 bases, with 17 bases remaining between them. The CDR3 loop reads CASSYRIGTGTYEQYF. The CDR3 nucleotides are TGTGCCAGCAGTTATCGTATCGGGACTGGGACCTACGAGCAGTACTTC.

The rearrangement joins TRBV11-2 to TRBJ1-6; 7 bases match TRBD1. CDR1 and CDR2 from the germline V gene are SGHAT and FQNNGV. After removal of 5 bases from V and 11 bases from J, the junction contained 6 bases not matched to a gene. CDR3 size: 13 residues. The CDR3 DNA follows: TGTGCCAGCAGCCGACAGGGTAGGACACCCCTCCACTTT. It specifies CASSRQGRTPLHF.

The chain combines TRBV19 with TRBJ1-5; D is perhaps TRBD1 (6 bases). From germline, CDR1 is LNHDA and CDR2 SQIVND (reference sequence). The CDR3 sequence is 14 residues long. V lost 1 base and J lost 9, with 13 bases in between. CDR3 DNA sequence: TGTGCCAGTAGTATAGCGGGAGCGGGGGCGCCCCAGCATTTT. Encoded protein: CASSIAGAGAPQHF.

This chain links TRBV6-2 or TRBV6-3 with TRBJ2-3; D is unclear. Trimming shortened V by 0 bases and J by 6 bases, and 4 bases separated the two germline ends. Germline values: CDR1 MNHEY, CDR2 SVGEGT. This CDR3 spans 12 amino acids. DNA of the CDR3: TGTGCCAGCAGTTACTCATCGGATACGCAGTATTTT. Protein product: CASSYSSDTQYF.

This chain links TRBV19 with TRBJ1-5; TRBD1 matches 8 bases. This CDR3 region has 15 residues. V was pared by 5 bases and J by 6 bases, with 9 bases of the junction left unmatched. In germline, CDR1 is LNHDA, CDR2 SQIVND (reference sequence). The CDR3 nucleotides are TGTGCCAGTAGTCCAGGGGGTGACAGGGGTCAGCCCCAGCATTTT. This sequence encodes CASSPGGDRGQPQHF. Complete variable domain (other parts from reference TRBV19 and TRBJ1-5): DGGITQSPKYLFRKEGQNVTLSCEQNLNHDAMYWYRQDPGQGLRLIYYSQIVNDFQKGDIAEGYSVSREKKESFPLTVTSAQKNPTAFYLCASSPGGDRGQPQHFGDGTRLSIL.

CDR3 sequence: CASITDGGGNQPQHF. The CDR3 coding sequence is TGTGCCAGCATCACGGATGGGGGGGGGAATCAGCCCCAGCATTTT. This chain uses TRBV6-5 with TRBJ1-5; TRBD1 might be the D (5 bases). V shed 7 bases and J shed 4 bases, with 17 bases lying between them. The length of the CDR3 is 15 residues. Germline lookup yields CDR1 MNHEY and CDR2 SVGAGI.

V gene TRBV4-3 combines with J gene TRBJ1-4, with D tentatively TRBD1 (5 bases). Between the trimmed V and J ends, which lost 3 bases and 5 bases, there was a span of 10 bases. Germline V gene sequence: CDR1 LGHNA, CDR2 YSLEER. This CDR3 comprises 14 residues. The chain's CDR3 is CASSQSQGNEKLFF. CDR3 DNA: TGCGCCAGCAGCCAGTCTCAGGGCAATGAAAAACTGTTTTTT.

This chain connects TRBV5-1 to TRBJ1-5; no firm D call. The CDR3 runs 13 residues. Germline lookup yields CDR1 SGHRS and CDR2 YFSETQ. Trimming stripped 4 bases from V and 3 bases from J, with 8 bases between. CDR3 nucleotide sequence: TGCGCCAGCAGCCCCTCCCCCAATCAGCCCCAGCATTTT. It specifies CASSPSPNQPQHF.

The V and J genes are TRBV14 and TRBJ2-5, with a possible D match to TRBD1 (5 bases). CDR3 length: 14 amino acids. V lost 1 base and J lost 8, with 14 bases in between. From germline, CDR1 is SGHDN and CDR2 FVKESK. The CDR3 region is CASSQVIGQGTQYF. Here the CDR3 DNA reads TGTGCCAGCAGCCAAGTCATCGGGCAGGGTACCCAGTACTTC.

The chain employs TRBV5-6 and TRBJ2-7; 12 bases map to TRBD2. V shed 4 bases, J shed 5 bases, and the junction held 10 bases outside the gene matches. The germline gives CDR1 SGHDT, CDR2 YYEEEE. CDR3 length: 16 residues. CDR3 DNA sequence: TGTGCCAGCAGCGGACGATTGACTAGCGGGAGCCACGAGCAGTACTTC. Residues: CASSGRLTSGSHEQYF.

This clone was observed a few times. This sequence joins TRBV6-5 and TRBJ1-2; D call uncertain. The CDR3 sequence is 14 residues long. Germline V gene data show CDR1 as MNHEY and CDR2 as SVGAGI. V was cut by 2 bases and J by 2 bases, with 9 bases left in between. The CDR3 DNA reads TGTGCCAGCAGTTACCACGGGAACAACTATGGCTACACCTTC. Residues: CASSYHGNNYGYTF.

The genes are TRBV15 and TRBJ1-2; D possibly corresponds to TRBD1 (6 bases). This CDR3 is built from 15 residues. From germline, CDR1 is LNHNV and CDR2 YYDKDF (reference sequence). V lost 5 bases and J 7 bases, leaving 20 bases between the germline ends. CDR3 coding DNA: TGTGCCACCAGCCCCCACGTCGGGGGAGGGGGTGGCTACACCTTC. Its translation: CATSPHVGGGGGYTF.

This clone has just one count. The rearrangement uses TRBV7-9 and TRBJ1-2; TRBD1 might be the D (5 bases). From germline, CDR1 is SEHNR and CDR2 FQNEAQ (reference sequence). The V and J ends lost 1 base and 1 base respectively, with 10 bases between them. This CDR3 has 15 amino acids. CDR3 nucleotides: TGTGCCAGCAGCTTAGTTATAGGGGATAACTATGGCTACACCTTC. It encodes CASSLVIGDNYGYTF.

This rearrangement joins TRBV25-1 to TRBJ2-5; D is possibly TRBD2 (6 bases). This CDR3 region has 14 residues. Trimming stripped 1 base from V and 0 bases from J, with 6 bases between. The germline CDR1 and CDR2 sequences are MGHDK and SYGVNS. The CDR3 sequence: CASSEWGDQETQYF. In DNA, the CDR3 is TGTGCCAGCAGTGAATGGGGGGACCAAGAGACCCAGTACTTC. Full variable domain (remainder filled in from reference TRBV25-1 and TRBJ2-5): EADIYQTPRYLVIGTGKKITLECSQTMGHDKMYWYQQDPGMELHLIHYSYGVNSTEKGDLSSESTVSRIRTEHFPLTLESARPSHTSQYLCASSEWGDQETQYFGPGTRLLVL.

V and J are TRBV2 and TRBJ2-3, with 7 bases lining up with TRBD1. V trimming: 6 bases; J trimming: 0 bases; junction bases outside the gene matches: 6. CDR3 length: 15 amino acids. Per germline, CDR1 SNHLY and CDR2 FYNNEI. The CDR3 spells CASSPTGSSTDTQYF. Written as DNA, the CDR3 is TGTGCCAGCAGCCCGACAGGGTCTAGCACAGATACGCAGTATTTT.

With regard to this clone: Its ends do not fully match the called genes, so a read error is possible. The CDR3 spells CASSLAGGRDTQYF. CDR3 bases: TGTGCCAGCAGCCTAGCGGGAGGGCGAGATACGCAGTATTTT. The rearrangement uses TRBV7-2 and TRBJ2-3; the match to TRBD2 covers 12 bases. CDR3 length: 14 residues. Germline CDR1 and CDR2: SGHTA and FQGNSA.

The chain has TRBV29-1 and TRBJ2-3; D may be TRBD1 (6 bases). The V gene's germline CDR1 is SQVTM and CDR2 ANQGSEA. Trimming removed 6 bases from V and 2 bases from J, with 9 bases in between. The CDR3 covers 12 residues. The CDR3 here is CSVQGSTDTQYF. The CDR3 DNA sequence: TGCAGCGTGCAGGGGTCCACAGATACGCAGTATTTT.

The V call is TRBV4-2, the J call TRBJ1-4; TRBD1 might be the D (5 bases). CDR3 length equals 14 residues. V was pared by 8 bases and J by 7 bases, with 17 bases between. Looked up from germline, CDR1 is LGHNA and CDR2 is YNFKEQ. The CDR3 region is CASSLGGGTEKLFF. CDR3 nucleotide sequence: TGTGCCAGCTCCCTTGGGGGGGGAACTGAAAAACTGTTTTTT.

This chain uses TRBV6-2 or TRBV6-3 with TRBJ2-1; 8 positions agree with TRBD2. The CDR3 is 12 amino acids. CDR1 MNHEY and CDR2 SVGEGT come from the germline V gene. V was clipped by 2 bases and J by 13 bases; unmatched bases: 4. This chain's CDR3 is CASSYKAGAQFF. The CDR3 nucleotides are TGTGCCAGCAGTTACAAAGCGGGAGCCCAGTTCTTC.